These T cell receptor beta chains were read from a single sample in a study of CD8+ T cells in alopecia areata. Some clones are missing from TCRdb's copy, which holds only in-frame ones; the method was immunoSEQ multiplex PCR. The table has hundreds of thousands of clones, about two thirds seen once. Sequenced material: CD4+ T cells sorted from blood, taken at week 0. The receptor set was obtained from a human donor with alopecia areata. Each CDR3 is given with its conserved first and last residue. A D gene is named only where the DNA matches it firmly. Clone size is stated in some rows and not others, as once, few, many or a class when expanded.

abundance	d_gene	v_gene	j_gene	CDR3aa	CDR3nt
.	TRBD2	TRBV27	TRBJ2-1	CASSFTSGARTEQFF	TGTGCCAGCAGTTTTACTAGCGGGGCGCGTACTGAGCAGTTCTTC
.	.	TRBV7-2	TRBJ2-1	CASSFRAPSSYNEQFF	TGTGCCAGCAGCTTCCGGGCCCCTAGCTCCTACAATGAGCAGTTCTTC
.	TRBD2	TRBV7-2	TRBJ2-3	CASSLGTSADTQYF	TGTGCCAGCAGCCTCGGGACTAGCGCAGATACGCAGTATTTT
.	TRBD1	TRBV9	TRBJ2-7	CASSSRQGNEQYF	TGTGCCAGCAGCAGCAGACAGGGAAACGAGCAGTACTTC
.	TRBD1	TRBV30	TRBJ1-6	CAWRGTGPSPLHF	TGTGCCTGGAGGGGGACAGGGCCTTCACCCCTCCACTTT
.	.	TRBV29-1	TRBJ1-2	CSVGHTYGYTF	TGCAGCGTAGGACATACCTATGGCTACACCTTC
few	.	TRBV30	TRBJ2-7	CAGGTALRDEQYF	TGTGCCGGCGGGACAGCCCTCAGGGACGAGCAGTACTTC
few	.	TRBV7-9	TRBJ2-3	CASSLVGFTQYF	TGTGCCAGCAGCTTAGTGGGTTTTACGCAGTATTTT
.	.	TRBV30	TRBJ1-6	CAWSVPTGPNSPLHF	TGTGCCTGGAGTGTTCCAACAGGACCGAATTCACCCCTCCACTTT
.	.	TRBV7-2	TRBJ2-7	CASSFGGSSYEQYF	TGTGCCAGCAGCTTTGGGGGGAGTTCCTACGAGCAGTACTTC
.	.	TRBV20-1	TRBJ2-5	CSAGEETQYF	TGCAGTGCCGGGGAGGAGACCCAGTACTTC
few	TRBD1	TRBV30	TRBJ2-5	CAWNLGQRETQYF	TGTGCCTGGAATCTGGGACAGCGAGAGACCCAGTACTTC
.	TRBD1	TRBV4-1	TRBJ2-3	CASSQDLTTGFADTQYF	TGCGCCAGCAGCCAAGACCTCACGACAGGGTTTGCAGATACGCAGTATTTT
.	.	TRBV30	TRBJ1-2	CAWSVLAGPYGYTF	TGTGCCTGGAGTGTCCTTGCGGGGCCCTATGGCTACACCTTC
.	.	TRBV29-1	TRBJ2-7	CSVEDLTGRYEQYF	TGCAGCGTTGAAGATTTAACAGGGAGATACGAGCAGTACTTC
few	.	TRBV4-1	TRBJ1-4	CASSQGGGIKKLFF	TGCGCCAGCAGCCAAGGGGGCGGGATCAAGAAACTGTTTTTT
.	TRBD1	TRBV7-7	TRBJ2-5	CASSPGTGLETQYF	TGTGCTAGCAGCCCAGGGACAGGGCTAGAGACCCAGTACTTC
.	.	TRBV20-1	TRBJ2-7	CSASRLDEQYF	TGCAGTGCTAGCAGGCTGGACGAGCAGTACTTC
.	TRBD1	TRBV30	TRBJ1-1	CAWTQGARAFF	TGTGCCTGGACCCAGGGGGCGAGGGCTTTCTTT
.	.	TRBV6-5	TRBJ2-7	CAISETGKQYF	TGTGCCATCAGTGAAACAGGGAAGCAGTACTTC
.	.	TRBV2	TRBJ1-1	CASSGVLTNTEAFF	TGTGCCAGCAGTGGTGTCCTTACGAACACTGAAGCTTTCTTT
once	.	TRBV20-1	TRBJ2-5	CSALGGETQYF	TGCAGTGCTCTGGGGGGCGAGACCCAGTACTTC
few	.	TRBV5-1	TRBJ2-5	CASSFQETQYF	TGCGCCAGCAGCTTCCAAGAGACCCAGTACTTC
few	.	TRBV2	TRBJ2-2	CASSDRVTGELFF	TGTGCCAGCAGTGATCGGGTAACCGGGGAGCTGTTTTTT
.	TRBD1	TRBV27	TRBJ1-1	CASSVGTGGTEAFF	TGTGCCAGCAGTGTTGGGACAGGGGGAACTGAAGCTTTCTTT
.	.	TRBV30	TRBJ1-6	CAWLASSSYNSPLHF	TGTGCCTGGCTGGCCTCGAGCTCCTATAATTCACCCCTCCACTTT
.	.	TRBV29-1	TRBJ1-2	CSVERYGGGYTF	TGCAGCGTTGAACGGTACGGCGGTGGCTACACCTTC
many	.	TRBV11-2	TRBJ1-1	CASSLEYVGTEAFF	TGTGCCAGCAGCTTAGAGTATGTGGGCACTGAAGCTTTCTTT
once	TRBD2	TRBV15	TRBJ2-1	CATSRVGGTYLNEQFF	TGTGCCACCAGCAGGGTGGGGGGGACCTACCTTAATGAGCAGTTCTTC
.	.	TRBV27	TRBJ1-2	CASSLIAGYGYTF	TGTGCCAGCAGTTTAATCGCAGGCTATGGCTACACCTTC
.	.	TRBV29-1	TRBJ2-1	CSVEDPQASSYNEQFF	TGCAGCGTTGAAGATCCGCAGGCCAGCTCCTACAATGAGCAGTTCTTC
.	.	TRBV6-1	TRBJ1-5	CASTHSGPINQPQHF	TGTGCCAGCACTCACTCGGGACCGATCAATCAGCCCCAGCATTTT
few	TRBD1	TRBV14	TRBJ2-1	CASSQDLTGGNEQFF	TGTGCCAGCAGCCAAGATCTGACAGGGGGCAATGAGCAGTTCTTC
.	.	TRBV29-1	TRBJ2-7	CSVASGLRGSSYEQYF	TGCAGCGTTGCTTCTGGTCTTCGCGGAAGCTCCTACGAGCAGTACTTC
.	TRBD1	TRBV5-1	TRBJ2-7	CASSLGDRASYEQYF	TGCGCCAGCAGCTTGGGGGACAGGGCATCCTACGAGCAGTACTTC
.	.	TRBV7-3	TRBJ2-3	CASSFRDTDTQYF	TGTGCCAGCAGCTTCCGGGACACAGATACGCAGTATTTT
few	TRBD1	TRBV5-6	TRBJ2-7	CASSRDRQGYEQYF	TGTGCCAGCTCCCGAGATCGACAGGGCTACGAGCAGTACTTC
few	TRBD1	TRBV5-1	TRBJ2-7	CASGFGTGAYEQYF	TGCGCCAGCGGTTTTGGGACAGGGGCCTACGAGCAGTACTTC